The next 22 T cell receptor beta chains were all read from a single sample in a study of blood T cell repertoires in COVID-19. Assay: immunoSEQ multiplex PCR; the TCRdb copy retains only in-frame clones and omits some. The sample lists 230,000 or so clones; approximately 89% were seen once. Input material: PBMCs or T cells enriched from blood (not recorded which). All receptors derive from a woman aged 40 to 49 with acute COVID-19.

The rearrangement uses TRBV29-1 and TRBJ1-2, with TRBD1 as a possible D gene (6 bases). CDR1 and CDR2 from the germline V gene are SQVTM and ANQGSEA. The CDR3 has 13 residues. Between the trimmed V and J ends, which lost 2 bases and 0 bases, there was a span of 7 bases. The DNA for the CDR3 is TGCAGCGTTGAAACAGGGCCTAACTATGGCTACACCTTC. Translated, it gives CSVETGPNYGYTF.

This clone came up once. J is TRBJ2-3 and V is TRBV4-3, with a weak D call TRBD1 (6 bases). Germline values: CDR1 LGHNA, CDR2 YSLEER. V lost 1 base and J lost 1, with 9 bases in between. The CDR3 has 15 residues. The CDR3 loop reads CASSQGAGGTDTQYF. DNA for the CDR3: TGCGCCAGCAGCCAAGGGGCAGGGGGCACAGATACGCAGTATTTT.

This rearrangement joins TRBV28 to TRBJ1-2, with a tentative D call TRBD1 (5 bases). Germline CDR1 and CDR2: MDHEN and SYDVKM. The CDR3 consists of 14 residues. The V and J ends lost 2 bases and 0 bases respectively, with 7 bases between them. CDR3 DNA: TGTGCCAGCAGTTTAGGGGCAGCTAACTATGGCTACACCTTC. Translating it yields CASSLGAANYGYTF.

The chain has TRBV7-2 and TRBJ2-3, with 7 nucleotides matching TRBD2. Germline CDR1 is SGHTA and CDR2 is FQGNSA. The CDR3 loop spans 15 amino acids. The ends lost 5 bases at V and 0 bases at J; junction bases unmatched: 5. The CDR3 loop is CASSPVGGSTDTQYF. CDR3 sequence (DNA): TGTGCCAGCAGCCCGGTGGGGGGGAGCACAGATACGCAGTATTTT.

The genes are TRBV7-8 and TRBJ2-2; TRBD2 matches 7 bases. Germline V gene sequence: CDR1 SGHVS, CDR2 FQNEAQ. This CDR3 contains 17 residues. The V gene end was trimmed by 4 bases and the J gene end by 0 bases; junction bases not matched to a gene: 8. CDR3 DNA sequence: TGTGCCAGCAGCTATCGAAGCGGGACGACGAACACCGGGGAGCTGTTTTTT. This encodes CASSYRSGTTNTGELFF.

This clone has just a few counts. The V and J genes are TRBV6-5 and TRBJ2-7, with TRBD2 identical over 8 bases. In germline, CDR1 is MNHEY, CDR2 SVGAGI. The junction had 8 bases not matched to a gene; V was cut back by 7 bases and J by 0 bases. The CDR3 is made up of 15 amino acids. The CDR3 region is CASMPGGGRSYEQYV. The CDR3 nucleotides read TGTGCCAGCATGCCCGGGGGGGGACGCTCCTACGAGCAGTACGTC.

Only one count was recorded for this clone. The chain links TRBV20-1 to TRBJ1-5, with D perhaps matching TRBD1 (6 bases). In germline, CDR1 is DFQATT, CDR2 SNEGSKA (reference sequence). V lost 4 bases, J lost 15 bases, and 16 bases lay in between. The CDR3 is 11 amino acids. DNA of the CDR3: TGCAGTGCTACCCGACAGGAGTTGATGCATTTT. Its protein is CSATRQELMHF.

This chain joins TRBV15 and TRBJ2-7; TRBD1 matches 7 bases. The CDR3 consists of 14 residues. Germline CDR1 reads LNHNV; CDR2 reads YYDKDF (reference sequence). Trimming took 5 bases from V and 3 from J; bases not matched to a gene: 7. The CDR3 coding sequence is TGTGCCACCAGCGGGGACAGCTTTGGCTACGAGCAGTACTTC. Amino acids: CATSGDSFGYEQYF.

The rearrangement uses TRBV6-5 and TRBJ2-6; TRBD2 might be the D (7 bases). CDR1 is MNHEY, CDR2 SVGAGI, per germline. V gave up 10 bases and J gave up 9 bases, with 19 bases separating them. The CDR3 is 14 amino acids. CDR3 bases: TGTGCCACCCTAGGGGGGAGGGCCTTCAACGTCCTGACTTTC. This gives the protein CATLGGRAFNVLTF.

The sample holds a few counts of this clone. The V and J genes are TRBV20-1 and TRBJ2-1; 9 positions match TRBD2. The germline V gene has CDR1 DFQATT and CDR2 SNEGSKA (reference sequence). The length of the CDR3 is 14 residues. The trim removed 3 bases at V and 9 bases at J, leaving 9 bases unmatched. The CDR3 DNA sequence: TGCAGTGCTAGTCCTAGCGGGATCAATCTTGAGCAGTTCTTC. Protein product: CSASPSGINLEQFF.

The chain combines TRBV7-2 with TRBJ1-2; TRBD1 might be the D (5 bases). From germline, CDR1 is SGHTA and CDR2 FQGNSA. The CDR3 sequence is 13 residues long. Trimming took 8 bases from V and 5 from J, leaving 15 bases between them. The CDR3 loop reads CASARGGAYGYTF. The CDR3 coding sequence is TGTGCCAGCGCCAGAGGAGGGGCTTATGGCTACACCTTC. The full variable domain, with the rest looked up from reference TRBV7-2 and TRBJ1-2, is GAGVSQSPSNKVTEKGKDVELRCDPISGHTALYWYRQSLGQGLEFLIYFQGNSAPDKSGLPSDRFSAERTGGSVSTLTIQRTQQEDSAVYLCASARGGAYGYTFGSGTRLTVV.

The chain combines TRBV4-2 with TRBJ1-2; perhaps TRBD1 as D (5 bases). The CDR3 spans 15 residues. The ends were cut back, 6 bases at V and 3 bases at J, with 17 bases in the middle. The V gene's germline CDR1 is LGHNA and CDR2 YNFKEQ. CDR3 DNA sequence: TGTGCCAGCAGTGGAGGGGCCGACTCTCACTATGGCTACACCTTC. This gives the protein CASSGGADSHYGYTF.

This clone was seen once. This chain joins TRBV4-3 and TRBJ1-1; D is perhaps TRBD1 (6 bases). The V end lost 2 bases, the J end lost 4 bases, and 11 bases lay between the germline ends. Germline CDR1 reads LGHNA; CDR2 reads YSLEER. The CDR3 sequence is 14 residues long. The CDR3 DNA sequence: TGCGCCAGCAGCCAACAGGGGAGTGGCACTGAAGCTTTCTTT. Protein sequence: CASSQQGSGTEAFF.

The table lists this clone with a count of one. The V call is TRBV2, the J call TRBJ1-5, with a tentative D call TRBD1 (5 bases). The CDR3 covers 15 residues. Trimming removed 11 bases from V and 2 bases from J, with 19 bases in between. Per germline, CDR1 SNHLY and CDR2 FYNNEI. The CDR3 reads CAGGPGGSGNQPQHF. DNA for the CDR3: TGTGCCGGGGGACCGGGGGGGTCCGGCAATCAGCCCCAGCATTTT.

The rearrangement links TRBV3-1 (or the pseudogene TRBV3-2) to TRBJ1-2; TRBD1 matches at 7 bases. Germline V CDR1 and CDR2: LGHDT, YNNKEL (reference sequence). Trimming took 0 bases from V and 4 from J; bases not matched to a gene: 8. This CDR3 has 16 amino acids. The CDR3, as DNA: TGTGCCAGCAGCCAAGATGGGGGACAGCTACTCTATGGCTACACCTTC. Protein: CASSQDGGQLLYGYTF.

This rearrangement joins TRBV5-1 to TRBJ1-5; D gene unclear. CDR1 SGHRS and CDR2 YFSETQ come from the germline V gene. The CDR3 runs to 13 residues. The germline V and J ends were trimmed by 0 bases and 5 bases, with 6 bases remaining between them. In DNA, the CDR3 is TGCGCCAGCAGCTTGGGGCTGGATCAGCCCCAGCATTTT. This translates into CASSLGLDQPQHF.

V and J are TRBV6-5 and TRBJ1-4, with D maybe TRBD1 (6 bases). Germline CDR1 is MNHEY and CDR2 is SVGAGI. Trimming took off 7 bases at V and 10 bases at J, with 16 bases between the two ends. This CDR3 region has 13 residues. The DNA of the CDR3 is TGTGCCAGCACCACAGGGCCCCGCTTAAAACTGTTTTTT. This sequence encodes CASTTGPRLKLFF.

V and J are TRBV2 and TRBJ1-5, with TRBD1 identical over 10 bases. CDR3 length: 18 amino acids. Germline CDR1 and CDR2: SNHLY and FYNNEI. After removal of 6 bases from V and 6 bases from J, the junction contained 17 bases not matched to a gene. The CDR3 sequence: CASRNDRGLLGLGQPQHF. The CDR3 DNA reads TGTGCCAGCAGGAATGACAGGGGGCTTTTGGGGCTTGGTCAGCCCCAGCATTTT.

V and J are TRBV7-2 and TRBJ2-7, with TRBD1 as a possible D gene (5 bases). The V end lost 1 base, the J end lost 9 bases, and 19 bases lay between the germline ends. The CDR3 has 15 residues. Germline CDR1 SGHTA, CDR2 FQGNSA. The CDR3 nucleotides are TGTGCCAGCAGCTTAGTTCAGGGTGTAGTAATGGGGCAGTACGTC. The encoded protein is CASSLVQGVVMGQYV.

This CDR3 reads CASSFWTGGPPNEKLFF. In nucleotides, the CDR3 is TGTGCCAGCAGCTTTTGGACAGGGGGGCCACCTAATGAAAAACTGTTTTTT. V is TRBV7-9 and J is TRBJ1-4, with 10 bases identical to TRBD1. CDR1 and CDR2 from the germline V gene are SEHNR and FQNEAQ (reference sequence). With 3 bases clipped from V and 3 bases from J, the junction kept 7 bases outside the gene matches. The CDR3 extends over 17 amino acids.

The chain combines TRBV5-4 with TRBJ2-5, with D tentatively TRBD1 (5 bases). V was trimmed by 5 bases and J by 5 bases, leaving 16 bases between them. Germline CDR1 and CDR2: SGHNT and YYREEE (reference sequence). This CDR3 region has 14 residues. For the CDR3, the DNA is TGTGCCAGCAGTCGTTGGGGCTTGAGGGAGACCCAGTACTTC. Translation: CASSRWGLRETQYF.

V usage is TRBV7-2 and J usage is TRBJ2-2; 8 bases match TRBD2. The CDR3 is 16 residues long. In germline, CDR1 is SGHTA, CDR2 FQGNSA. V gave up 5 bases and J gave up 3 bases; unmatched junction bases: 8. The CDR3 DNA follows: TGTGCCAGCAGCCGTCCCGGGACTAGGGACACCGGGGAGCTGTTTTTT. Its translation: CASSRPGTRDTGELFF. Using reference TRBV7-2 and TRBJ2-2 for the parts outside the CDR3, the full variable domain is GAGVSQSPSNKVTEKGKDVELRCDPISGHTALYWYRQSLGQGLEFLIYFQGNSAPDKSGLPSDRFSAERTGGSVSTLTIQRTQQEDSAVYLCASSRPGTRDTGELFFGEGSRLTVL.